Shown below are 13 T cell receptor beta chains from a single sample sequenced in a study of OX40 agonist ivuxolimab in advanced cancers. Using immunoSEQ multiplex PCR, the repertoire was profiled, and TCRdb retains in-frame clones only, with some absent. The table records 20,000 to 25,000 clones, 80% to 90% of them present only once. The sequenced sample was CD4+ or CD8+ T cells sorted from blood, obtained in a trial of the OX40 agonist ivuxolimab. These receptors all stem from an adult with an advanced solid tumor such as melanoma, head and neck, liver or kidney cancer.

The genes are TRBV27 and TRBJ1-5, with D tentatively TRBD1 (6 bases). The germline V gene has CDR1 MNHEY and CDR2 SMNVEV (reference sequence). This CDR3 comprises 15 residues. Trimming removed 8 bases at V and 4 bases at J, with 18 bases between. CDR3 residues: CASQRIGQGNQPQHF. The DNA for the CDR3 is TGTGCCAGCCAACGAATCGGTCAGGGGAATCAGCCCCAGCATTTT.

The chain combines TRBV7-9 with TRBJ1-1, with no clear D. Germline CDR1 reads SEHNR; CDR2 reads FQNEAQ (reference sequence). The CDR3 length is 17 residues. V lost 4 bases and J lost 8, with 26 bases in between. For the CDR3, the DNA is TGTGCCAGCAGCTCCTTTACTTCGGTGGACGGTACATTAGAAGCTTTCTTT. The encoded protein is CASSSFTSVDGTLEAFF.

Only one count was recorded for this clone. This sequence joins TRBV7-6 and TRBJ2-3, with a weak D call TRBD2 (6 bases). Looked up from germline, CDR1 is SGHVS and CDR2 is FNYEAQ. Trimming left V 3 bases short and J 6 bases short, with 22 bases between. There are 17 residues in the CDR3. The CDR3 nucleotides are TGTGCCAGCAGCTTCATTCCCCAAAATGGAGGGCCGGATACGCAGTATTTT. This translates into CASSFIPQNGGPDTQYF. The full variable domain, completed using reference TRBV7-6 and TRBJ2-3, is GAGVSQSPRYKVTKRGQDVALRCDPISGHVSLYWYRQALGQGPEFLTYFNYEAQQDKSGLPNDRFSAERPEGSISTLTIQRTEQRDSAMYRCASSFIPQNGGPDTQYFGPGTRLTVL.

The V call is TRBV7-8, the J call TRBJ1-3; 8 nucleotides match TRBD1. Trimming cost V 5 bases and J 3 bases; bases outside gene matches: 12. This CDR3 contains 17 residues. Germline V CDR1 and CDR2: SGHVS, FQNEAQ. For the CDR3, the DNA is TGTGCCAGCAGCCCTCGGCACAGGGGGGTCCATGGAAACACCATATATTTT. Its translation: CASSPRHRGVHGNTIYF.

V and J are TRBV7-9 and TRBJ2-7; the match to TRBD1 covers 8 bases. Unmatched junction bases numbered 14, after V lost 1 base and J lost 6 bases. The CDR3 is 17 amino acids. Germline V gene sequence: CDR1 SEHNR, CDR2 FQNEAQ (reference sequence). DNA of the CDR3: TGTGCCAGCAGCTTAGGGGCTCGACAGGGGCCGGCGACCGAGCAGTACTTC. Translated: CASSLGARQGPATEQYF.

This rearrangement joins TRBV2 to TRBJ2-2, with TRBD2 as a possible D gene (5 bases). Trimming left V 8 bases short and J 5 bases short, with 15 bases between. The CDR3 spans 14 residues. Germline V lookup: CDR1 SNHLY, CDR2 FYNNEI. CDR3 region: CASPSQRATGELFF. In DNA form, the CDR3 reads TGTGCCAGCCCTAGCCAACGAGCTACCGGGGAGCTGTTTTTT.

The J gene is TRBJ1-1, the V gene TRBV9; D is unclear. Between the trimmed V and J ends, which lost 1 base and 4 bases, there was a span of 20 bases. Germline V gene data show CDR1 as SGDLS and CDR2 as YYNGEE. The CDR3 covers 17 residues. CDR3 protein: CASSVSGSRTEGTEAFF. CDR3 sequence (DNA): TGTGCCAGCAGCGTATCCGGCAGTCGAACAGAGGGCACTGAAGCTTTCTTT.

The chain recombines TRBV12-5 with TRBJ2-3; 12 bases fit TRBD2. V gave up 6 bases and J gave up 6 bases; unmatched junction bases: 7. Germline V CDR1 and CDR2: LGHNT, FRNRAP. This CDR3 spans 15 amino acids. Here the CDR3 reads CASGPGLAGWDTQYF. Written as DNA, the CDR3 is TGTGCTAGTGGCCCCGGACTAGCGGGGTGGGATACGCAGTATTTT.

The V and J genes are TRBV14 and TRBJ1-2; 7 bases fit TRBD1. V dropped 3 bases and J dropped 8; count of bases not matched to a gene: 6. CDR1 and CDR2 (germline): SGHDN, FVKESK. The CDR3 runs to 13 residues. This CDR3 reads CASSQLDREGYTF. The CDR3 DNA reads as TGTGCCAGCAGCCAGCTAGACAGGGAGGGCTACACCTTC.

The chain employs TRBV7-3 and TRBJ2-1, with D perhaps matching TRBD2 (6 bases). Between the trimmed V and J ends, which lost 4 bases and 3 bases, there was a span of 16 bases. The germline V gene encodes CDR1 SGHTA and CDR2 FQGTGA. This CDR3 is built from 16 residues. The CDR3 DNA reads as TGTGCCAGCAGCTCGCCGACTAGTGGGAACTACAATGAGCAGTTCTTC. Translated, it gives CASSSPTSGNYNEQFF.

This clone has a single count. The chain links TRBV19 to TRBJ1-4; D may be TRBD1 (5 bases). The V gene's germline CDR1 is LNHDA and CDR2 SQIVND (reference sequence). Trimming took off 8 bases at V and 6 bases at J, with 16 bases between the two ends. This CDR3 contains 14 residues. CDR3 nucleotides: TGTGCCAGTGGGGACGGAATGGGAGATGAAAAACTGTTTTTT. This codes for CASGDGMGDEKLFF.

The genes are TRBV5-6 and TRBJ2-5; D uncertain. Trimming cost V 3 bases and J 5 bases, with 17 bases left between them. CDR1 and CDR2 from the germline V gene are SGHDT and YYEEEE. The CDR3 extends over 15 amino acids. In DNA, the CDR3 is TGTGCCAGCAGCTCCCTTACGGGTGTGGGGGAGACCCAGTACTTC. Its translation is CASSSLTGVGETQYF. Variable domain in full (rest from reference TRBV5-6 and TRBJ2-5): DAGVTQSPTHLIKTRGQQVTLRCSPKSGHDTVSWYQQALGQGPQFIFQYYEEEERQRGNFPDRFSGHQFPNYSSELNVNALLLGDSALYLCASSSLTGVGETQYFGPGTRLLVL.

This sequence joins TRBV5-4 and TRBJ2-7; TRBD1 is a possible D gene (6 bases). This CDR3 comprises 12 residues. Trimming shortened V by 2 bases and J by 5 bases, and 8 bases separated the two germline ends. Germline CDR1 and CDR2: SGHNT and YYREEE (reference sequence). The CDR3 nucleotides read TGTGCCAGCAGCTTTGGGGGCCACGAGCAGTACTTC. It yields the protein CASSFGGHEQYF.